These 8 T cell receptor beta chains were sequenced from one sample in a study of chemoradiotherapy in HPV16-positive cancers (dated by TCRdb to between 2021 and 2024). The receptor library was made with the immunoSEQ multiplex PCR assay. TCRdb stores this immuneACCESS table with in-frame sequences only. Part of the clones is absent; in the studies checked, under half of the shortfall reflects unresolved V genes, and no reason is known for the rest. The sample contains 20,000 to 30,000 clones, 87% of them found a single time. Roughly 4.7% of the sample is in the top ten clones. The source material was blood, sampled from a patient who underwent chemoradiotherapy. These receptors were collected from a human donor with HPV-associated anogenital cancer.

The chain is built from TRBV5-4 and TRBJ1-1, with D unclear. CDR1 SGHNT and CDR2 YYREEE come from the germline V gene (reference sequence). Deletions cut 0 bases from V and 2 bases from J, with 8 bases between. CDR3 length: 14 amino acids. The CDR3 DNA is TGTGCCAGCAGCTTGGAACGCACCAACACTGAAGCTTTCTTT. Translation: CASSLERTNTEAFF.

J is TRBJ2-3 and V is TRBV5-1, with 10 nucleotides matching TRBD2. This CDR3 is 18 amino acids long. Per germline, CDR1 SGHRS and CDR2 YFSETQ. V dropped 5 bases and J dropped 1; count of bases not matched to a gene: 13. CDR3 residues: CASRLGTSGTHGTDTQYF. The CDR3 DNA is TGCGCCAGCAGGTTAGGTACTAGCGGGACTCACGGCACAGATACGCAGTATTTT.

The genes are TRBV4-3 and TRBJ2-7, with unresolved D. In germline, CDR1 is LGHNA, CDR2 YSLEER. The CDR3 totals 13 residues. Trimming took 0 bases from V and 7 from J, leaving 10 bases between them. The CDR3 sequence: CASSQERAREQYF. The CDR3, as DNA: TGCGCCAGCAGCCAAGAAAGGGCTCGGGAGCAGTACTTC.

The V gene is TRBV25-1, the J gene TRBJ2-5; D not resolved. The closer fit of TRBJ2-7 to the DNA end suggests the J call may be wrong. The CDR3 consists of 15 residues. CDR1 is MGHDK and CDR2 is SYGVNS in the germline V gene. CDR3 nucleotides: TGTGCCAGCAGCCCAAGTTTAGGGCTGACCTACGAGCAGTACTTC. It yields the protein CASSPSLGLTYEQYF.

CDR3: CASSFGNTEAFF. The DNA for the CDR3 is TGTGCCAGCAGCTTCGGGAACACTGAAGCTTTCTTT. The rearrangement joins TRBV11-2 to TRBJ1-1; D gene uncertain. Per the germline V gene, CDR1 is SGHAT and CDR2 is FQNNGV. The CDR3 is 12 amino acids. V lost 3 bases, J lost 1 base, and 3 bases lay in between. The whole variable domain, filled in from reference TRBV11-2 and TRBJ1-1, reads EAGVAQSPRYKIIEKRQSVAFWCNPISGHATLYWYQQILGQGPKLLIQFQNNGVVDDSQLPKDRFSAERLKGVDSTLKIQPAKLEDSAVYLCASSFGNTEAFFGQGTRLTVV.

The V and J genes are TRBV18 and TRBJ1-3; the match to TRBD1 covers 7 bases. The CDR3 is 17 amino acids. Germline CDR1 is KGHSH and CDR2 is LQKENI. The V segment lost 1 base and the J segment 4 bases; nucleotides outside the gene matches: 10. The CDR3 region has the DNA TGTGCCAGCTCACCACAATTTGGCAGGGGGGCAGGAAACACCATATATTTT. As protein: CASSPQFGRGAGNTIYF.

This sequence joins TRBV19 and TRBJ2-1, with 7 bases aligning to TRBD1. There are 15 residues in the CDR3. J was trimmed by 7 bases and V by 7 bases; bases with no gene match: 13. Germline V lookup: CDR1 LNHDA, CDR2 SQIVND (reference sequence). The CDR3: CASKGGKGAVNEQFF. The CDR3 DNA is TGTGCCAGTAAAGGGGGAAAGGGGGCGGTTAATGAGCAGTTCTTC.

The chain links TRBV7-8 to TRBJ2-7; 9 bases are a match to TRBD1. J was trimmed by 0 bases and V by 1 base; bases with no gene match: 7. The CDR3 is 17 amino acids. Germline V gene sequence: CDR1 SGHVS, CDR2 FQNEAQ. CDR3 nucleotide sequence: TGTGCCAGCAGCTTAGGGGCCGGACAGGGGCCCTCCTACGAGCAGTACTTC. Encoded protein: CASSLGAGQGPSYEQYF.